The text below deals with one T cell receptor (beta chain). This record comes from a study of blood T cell repertoires in COVID-19. Study context: Samples came from the United States, Italy and Spain, spanning acute and convalescent COVID-19.

One Seattle source followed patients from active infection through their disease course. Under the authors' procedure: Estimation of nucleated cell counts relied on the amplification of reference gene primers. Generated by immunoSEQ multiplex PCR, the TCRdb table keeps only in-frame clones and is missing some. V and J calls and clone size are given by that table; D and trimming were obtained from the DNA. The sample records roughly 440,000 clones, approximately 88% being singletons. The CDR3 sequence is 13 residues long. Germline assignment: CDR1 MNHEY and CDR2 SVGAGI. V was trimmed by 8 bases and J by 2 bases, leaving 12 bases between them.

V and J are TRBV6-5 and TRBJ1-2; TRBD1 might be the D (6 bases). The receptor's source is a woman aged 45-65 years with COVID-19, enrolled during active disease. Input material: peripheral blood. The CDR3 loop reads CASSTGGNYGYTF. CDR3 bases: TGTGCCAGCTCCACGGGGGGCAACTATGGCTACACCTTC.